This TCR beta chain is from a study of cytomegalovirus exposure and HLA in healthy donors. Germline V gene lookup returns CDR1 SNHLY and CDR2 FYNNEI. CDR3 size: 14 residues. Study observations and caveats: When a later analysis was performed, an Asian-associated ancestry cluster reportedly had fewer N-insertions than the approximately 600-donor mean.

Points on this clone: Its antigen is unidentified. A junction end diverges from the germline sequence, so it may reflect a read error.

PCR amplification relied on 60 Vbeta primers (plus 13 Jbeta primers). Data came from immunoSEQ multiplex PCR; TCRdb stores just in-frame clones and leaves some out. Among some 130,000 clones, roughly 82% were seen once, and the ten largest hold approximately 4.2%. The sequenced sample consisted of PBMCs. This sequence was found in a male donor in good health and CMV-seropositive. J is TRBJ2-5 and V is TRBV2, with TRBD1 matching 9 bases. The CDR3 nucleotides are TGTGCCAGCACCCGGACAGGGGTAGGGGAGACCCTGTACTTC. Protein: CASTRTGVGETLYF.